The 6 T cell receptor beta chains reported below all come from one sample, sequenced in a study of cytomegalovirus exposure and HLA in healthy donors. PCR used 60 Vbeta primers and 13 Jbeta primers. The protocol was immunoSEQ multiplex PCR, while the TCRdb copy is restricted to in-frame clones and leaves out a portion. Of about 100,000 clones listed, over 60% are singletons. Sequencing was done on a sample of PBMCs. The receptors come from a female donor in good health and CMV-seropositive.

The genes are TRBV7-6 and TRBJ2-1; TRBD2 matches at 8 bases. Germline V lookup: CDR1 SGHVS, CDR2 FNYEAQ. V shed 6 bases and J 1 base; nucleotides not matched to a gene: 17. CDR3 length equals 19 residues. CDR3 protein: CASSGGASGPRRSYNEQFF. Here the CDR3 DNA reads TGTGCCAGCAGTGGTGGGGCTAGCGGGCCGAGGAGGTCCTACAATGAGCAGTTCTTC.

The gene calls are TRBV7-2 and TRBJ2-5, with a tentative D call TRBD2 (5 bases). In germline, CDR1 is SGHTA, CDR2 FQGNSA. V shed 1 base and J shed 4 bases, with 13 bases lying between them. There are 15 residues in the CDR3. CDR3 sequence reads: CASSLEGQRSETQYF. CDR3 DNA sequence: TGTGCCAGCAGCTTAGAGGGCCAGCGGTCAGAGACCCAGTACTTC. Filled out from reference TRBV7-2 and TRBJ2-5, the complete variable domain reads GAGVSQSPSNKVTEKGKDVELRCDPISGHTALYWYRQSLGQGLEFLIYFQGNSAPDKSGLPSDRFSAERTGGSVSTLTIQRTQQEDSAVYLCASSLEGQRSETQYFGPGTRLLVL.

This clone was observed a few times. The chain uses TRBV4-2 and TRBJ1-1; 12 bases are shared with TRBD1. The V and J ends lost 4 bases and 4 bases, in that order; junction bases with no gene match: 4. CDR1 and CDR2 (germline): LGHNA, YNFKEQ. The CDR3 is 15 residues long. The CDR3: CASSPGQGASTEAFF. DNA for the CDR3: TGTGCCAGCAGCCCGGGACAGGGGGCTTCCACTGAAGCTTTCTTT.

The chain carries TRBV6-5 and TRBJ1-1; D is ambiguous. The CDR3 sequence is 14 residues long. CDR1 is MNHEY, CDR2 SVGAGI, per germline. V was pared by 0 bases and J by 2 bases, with 7 bases between. CDR3 loop: CASSYSATNTEAFF. The CDR3 bases are TGTGCCAGCAGTTACTCGGCAACCAACACTGAAGCTTTCTTT.

The chain has TRBV6-5 and TRBJ2-5; D remains ambiguous. Trimming removed 2 bases at V and 1 base at J, with 8 bases between. The germline gives CDR1 MNHEY, CDR2 SVGAGI. The CDR3 extends over 14 amino acids. CDR3 sequence reads: CASSYAASQETQYF. The CDR3 bases are TGTGCCAGCAGTTACGCGGCTAGCCAAGAGACCCAGTACTTC.

CDR3 in DNA: TGTGCCAGCAGCCTGAAACTGACAGGGGTGTCTGGCTACACCTTC. Amino acid sequence: CASSLKLTGVSGYTF. The chain is built from TRBV7-2 and TRBJ1-2, with 8 bases fitting TRBD1. With V trimmed by 5 bases and J by 7 bases, 12 bases remained unmatched. CDR1 is SGHTA and CDR2 is FQGNSA in the germline V gene. This CDR3 region has 15 residues.